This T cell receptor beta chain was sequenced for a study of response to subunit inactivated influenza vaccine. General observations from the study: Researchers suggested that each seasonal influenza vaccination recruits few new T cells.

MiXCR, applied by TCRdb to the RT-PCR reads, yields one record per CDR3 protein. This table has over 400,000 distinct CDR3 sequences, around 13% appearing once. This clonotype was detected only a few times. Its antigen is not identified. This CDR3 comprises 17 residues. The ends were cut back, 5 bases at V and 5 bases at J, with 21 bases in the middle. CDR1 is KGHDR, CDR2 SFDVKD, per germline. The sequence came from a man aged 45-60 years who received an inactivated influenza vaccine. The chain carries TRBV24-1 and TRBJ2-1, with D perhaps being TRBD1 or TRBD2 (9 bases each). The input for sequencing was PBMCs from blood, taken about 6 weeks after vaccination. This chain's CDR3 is CATSVNRGREGDNEQFF. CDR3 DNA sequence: TGTGCCACCAGTGTAAACAGGGGGCGGGAGGGTGACAATGAGCAGTTCTTC.